The T cell receptor beta chain under discussion was sequenced for a study of T cell repertoires in cytomegalovirus infection. Study background: It was recently identified HLA-C-restricted and well-studied HLA-B-restricted CMV epitopes that the study used. Through public TCR beta signatures, both CMV infection and matching HLA type were indicated. Study-wide points: Across the ex vivo response, the dominant clonotypes were HLA-C-restricted CMV-specific TCR beta clonotypes. Cumulative frequency (of public TCR beta family members) identified carriers of CMV plus the relevant HLA.

Regarding this clonotype: Antigen unknown.

The CDR3 contains 15 residues. Trimming shortened V by 6 bases and J by 2 bases, and 13 bases separated the two germline ends. The V gene's germline CDR1 is SEHNR and CDR2 FQNEAQ (reference sequence). TCRdb re-called the reads with MiXCR, one entry per CDR3 protein. The table has approximately 910,000 distinct CDR3 sequences, roughly 31% seen once. The chain uses TRBV7-9 and TRBJ2-2, with D possibly being TRBD2 (5 bases). Specimen: cultured CD8+ T cells from PBMCs, collected from culture after CMV antigen stimulation. This TCR was sampled from a human donor in good health (CMV status not recorded). Some clones in this sample may be carry-over from other donors' samples. The CDR3 DNA follows: TGTGCCAGCAGTTCGTTGCGGGCAAACACCGGGGAGCTGTTTTTT. Translated, it gives CASSSLRANTGELFF.